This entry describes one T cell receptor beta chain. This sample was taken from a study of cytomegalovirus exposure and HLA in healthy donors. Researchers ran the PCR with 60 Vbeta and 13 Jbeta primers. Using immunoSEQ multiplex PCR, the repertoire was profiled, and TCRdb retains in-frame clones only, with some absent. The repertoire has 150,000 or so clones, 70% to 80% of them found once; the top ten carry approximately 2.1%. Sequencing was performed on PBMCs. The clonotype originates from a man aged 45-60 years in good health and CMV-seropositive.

This CDR3 reads CASSMASGGGGYYTEAFF. Here the CDR3 DNA reads TGTGCCAGTAGTATGGCGTCAGGGGGCGGGGGTTACTACACTGAAGCTTTCTTT. This chain connects TRBV19 to TRBJ1-1, with TRBD1 matching 8 bases. V was pared by 3 bases and J by 3 bases, with 15 bases of the junction left unmatched. This CDR3 spans 18 amino acids. Germline V gene data show CDR1 as LNHDA and CDR2 as SQIVND (reference sequence).